Below are 24 T cell receptor beta chains sequenced from a single sample in a study of STAT3 mutations in large granular lymphocyte leukemia. Profiled with immunoSEQ multiplex PCR; TCRdb holds only in-frame clones, not every one. The sample consists of 30,000 to 40,000 clones, approximately 86% of them appearing once. General study findings and limits: In T-cell large granular lymphocyte leukemia, about half of patients showed multiple immunodominant subclonotypes.

Their recognized antigens are unknown. Sequencing used peripheral blood mononuclear cells. These receptors originate from a man between 60 and 75 years old with T-cell large granular lymphocyte leukemia. Some clones in this sample may be carry-over from other donors' samples.

The V and J genes are TRBV28 and TRBJ1-2, with D tentatively TRBD1 (6 bases). The germline V and J ends were trimmed by 9 bases and 3 bases, with 26 bases remaining between them. Germline lookup yields CDR1 MDHEN and CDR2 SYDVKM. There are 17 residues in the CDR3. CDR3 residues: CASDSAGRGGLDYGYTF. The CDR3 DNA sequence: TGTGCCAGTGATTCTGCCGGGAGGGGGGGGCTCGACTATGGCTACACCTTC.

V and J are TRBV18 and TRBJ2-6, with D tentatively TRBD2 (7 bases). The length of the CDR3 is 17 residues. The V gene lost 2 bases and the J gene lost 0 bases, with 11 bases spanning the gap. The germline gives CDR1 KGHSH, CDR2 LQKENI. In DNA, the CDR3 is TGTGCCAGCTCACCAACGGGGGGCCTCTCTGGGGCCAACGTCCTGACTTTC. Translation: CASSPTGGLSGANVLTF. The complete variable domain, with remaining parts taken from reference TRBV18 and TRBJ2-6, reads NAGVMQNPRHLVRRRGQEARLRCSPMKGHSHVYWYRQLPEEGLKFMVYLQKENIIDESGMPKERFSAEFPKEGPSILRIQQVVRGDSAAYFCASSPTGGLSGANVLTFGAGSRLTVL.

V usage is TRBV5-4 and J usage is TRBJ2-5; 8 bases match TRBD2. Trimming took 4 bases from V and 4 from J; bases not matched to a gene: 12. Germline assignment: CDR1 SGHNT and CDR2 YYREEE (reference sequence). CDR3 size: 16 residues. In DNA form, the CDR3 reads TGTGCCAGCAGCATGGGGGGACTAGGGGCGGGAGAGACCCAGTACTTC. Its translation is CASSMGGLGAGETQYF.

DNA of the CDR3: TGTGCCAGCAGCCGGGACCCAGTTGCAACTAATGAAAAACTGTTTTTT. Translation gives CASSRDPVATNEKLFF. The chain recombines TRBV28 with TRBJ1-4; D is perhaps TRBD1 (5 bases). CDR1 is MDHEN and CDR2 is SYDVKM in the germline V gene. V was cut by 6 bases and J by 0 bases, with 14 bases left in between. The CDR3 has 16 amino acids.

With respect to this clone: At one end, the junction sequence differs from germline, possibly due to a read error. The rearrangement uses TRBV7-2 and TRBJ2-7; 8 bases fit TRBD1. Germline V gives CDR1 SGHTA, CDR2 FQGNSA. The CDR3 has 11 amino acids. The CDR3 nucleotides read TGTGCCAGCAGCGCAGGGGGCTCACCGAGCTTC. Protein product: CASSAGGSPSF.

This chain links TRBV28 with TRBJ1-4; unclear D gene. The V gene's germline CDR1 is MDHEN and CDR2 SYDVKM. The CDR3 sequence is 12 residues long. The ends were cut back, 1 base at V and 8 bases at J, with 5 bases in the middle. CDR3 protein: CASSLSGEKLFF. The CDR3 DNA sequence: TGTGCCAGCAGTTTATCGGGCGAAAAACTGTTTTTT.

V is TRBV18 and J is TRBJ2-7; 10 bases align to TRBD2. Germline assignment: CDR1 KGHSH and CDR2 LQKENI. The CDR3 has 16 residues. Losses at the gene ends were 5 bases for V and 2 bases for J; bases not matched to a gene: 9. As DNA, the CDR3 is TGTGCCAGCTCAACCTCCACAGCGGGAGGGCCCTACGAGCAGTACTTC. The encoded protein is CASSTSTAGGPYEQYF.

The V call is TRBV27, the J call TRBJ2-1; D remains unclear. The ends were cut back, 5 bases at V and 3 bases at J, with 8 bases in the middle. The CDR3 consists of 13 residues. CDR1 MNHEY and CDR2 SMNVEV come from the germline V gene (reference sequence). In nucleotides, the CDR3 is TGTGCCAGCAGTAGCAGGTACTACAATGAGCAGTTCTTC. This gives the protein CASSSRYYNEQFF.

This clone was seen once. V is TRBV7-9 and J is TRBJ1-6; 7 bases agree with TRBD1. CDR1 is SEHNR, CDR2 FQNEAQ, per germline (reference sequence). The CDR3 totals 16 residues. Losses at the gene ends were 6 bases for V and 9 bases for J; bases not matched to a gene: 14. CDR3 bases: TGTGCCAGCAGTCCCCAGACAGGGCAGTTAGGTTCACCCCTCCACTTT. Translated, it gives CASSPQTGQLGSPLHF.

The chain joins TRBV10-3 to TRBJ2-5; 10 bases line up with TRBD2. Germline CDR1 is ENHRY and CDR2 is SYGVKD. V was pared by 3 bases and J by 2 bases, with 9 bases of the junction left unmatched. The CDR3 sequence is 17 residues long. The CDR3 DNA reads as TGTGCCATCAGTGATGGTCTAGCGGGAGCGGGGCAAGAGACCCAGTACTTC. It specifies CAISDGLAGAGQETQYF.

The V call is TRBV30, the J call TRBJ2-5; D gene uncertain. In germline, CDR1 is GTSNPN, CDR2 SVGIG (reference sequence). The CDR3 has 14 amino acids. V was cut by 3 bases and J by 5 bases, with 16 bases left in between. CDR3 sequence reads: CAWREGLMGETQYF. CDR3 nucleotide sequence: TGTGCCTGGAGGGAAGGCCTGATGGGGGAGACCCAGTACTTC.

The V gene is TRBV5-1, the J gene TRBJ1-2; D may be TRBD1 (6 bases). The CDR3 sequence is 17 residues long. V lost 0 bases, J lost 1 base, and 16 bases lay in between. The germline V gene encodes CDR1 SGHRS and CDR2 YFSETQ. The CDR3 DNA reads TGCGCCAGCAGCTTGGCCCAAGGGGGAAGTTTTAACTATGGCTACACCTTC. Residues: CASSLAQGGSFNYGYTF.

The J gene is TRBJ2-7, the V gene TRBV4-3; D is possibly TRBD1 or TRBD2 (5 bases each). The CDR3 totals 13 residues. Germline CDR1 and CDR2: LGHNA and YSLEER. V was shortened by 4 bases and J by 7 bases, with 14 bases between the two germline ends. CDR3 region: CASSRGLPGEQYF. The CDR3 region has the DNA TGCGCCAGCAGCCGGGGGTTACCCGGGGAGCAGTACTTC.

The chain uses TRBV4-3 and TRBJ2-5, with TRBD2 as a possible D gene (6 bases). Germline CDR1 reads LGHNA; CDR2 reads YSLEER. The CDR3 has 14 residues. Trimming took 1 base from V and 2 from J, leaving 8 bases between them. The chain's CDR3 is CASSQGGLQETQYF. The CDR3 region has the DNA TGCGCCAGCAGCCAAGGGGGACTGCAAGAGACCCAGTACTTC.

This clone was found a few times. The V gene is TRBV7-3, the J gene TRBJ1-5; 8 bases line up with TRBD1. Germline V gene lookup returns CDR1 SGHTA and CDR2 FQGTGA. The V gene end was trimmed by 6 bases and the J gene end by 1 base; junction bases not matched to a gene: 2. The CDR3 runs 14 residues. The CDR3 region has the DNA TGTGCCAGCAGTCGACAGGGGAGCAATCAGCCCCAGCATTTT. It codes for CASSRQGSNQPQHF.

This chain uses TRBV11-2 with TRBJ2-7; D remains ambiguous. Germline V gene sequence: CDR1 SGHAT, CDR2 FQNNGV. This CDR3 is 15 amino acids long. V was shortened by 5 bases and J by 3 bases, with 17 bases between the two germline ends. Here the CDR3 reads CASSQVLALFYEQYF. CDR3 DNA: TGTGCCAGCAGCCAAGTTCTCGCACTTTTCTACGAGCAGTACTTC.

The table lists this clone with a count of one. The chain couples TRBV29-1 to TRBJ1-2, with D unresolved. Germline CDR1 and CDR2: SQVTM and ANQGSEA. CDR3 size: 15 residues. Trimming shortened V by 2 bases and J by 3 bases, and 16 bases separated the two germline ends. The CDR3 loop reads CSVETGRPGDYGYTF. In DNA form, the CDR3 reads TGCAGCGTTGAAACTGGTAGGCCTGGGGACTATGGCTACACCTTC.

In DNA, the CDR3 is TGTGCCAGCACCCCCCTAGGTCTCCCCCCGGACACCGGGGAGCTGTTTTTT. It codes for CASTPLGLPPDTGELFF. The rearrangement uses TRBV27 and TRBJ2-2; D not resolved. The germline V and J ends were trimmed by 7 bases and 3 bases, with 21 bases remaining between them. Germline CDR1 and CDR2: MNHEY and SMNVEV (reference sequence). CDR3 length: 17 amino acids.

The chain has TRBV5-1 and TRBJ2-5; D is uncertain. V was trimmed by 2 bases and J by 5 bases, leaving 16 bases between them. CDR1 and CDR2 from the germline V gene are SGHRS and YFSETQ. The CDR3 contains 15 residues. DNA for the CDR3: TGCGCCAGCAGCTTAGATATGTCGATCCGCGAGACCCAGTACTTC. This encodes CASSLDMSIRETQYF.

The J gene is TRBJ2-7, the V gene TRBV5-1; 9 bases match TRBD2. The germline CDR1 and CDR2 sequences are SGHRS and YFSETQ. V was pared by 5 bases and J by 0 bases, with 6 bases of the junction left unmatched. CDR3 length: 15 amino acids. This CDR3 reads CASRLAGASSYEQYF. CDR3 nucleotide sequence: TGCGCCAGCAGATTAGCGGGAGCAAGCTCCTACGAGCAGTACTTC. Together with reference TRBV5-1 and TRBJ2-7, the CDR3 gives the full variable domain: KAGVTQTPRYLIKTRGQQVTLSCSPISGHRSVSWYQQTPGQGLQFLFEYFSETQRNKGNFPGRFSGRQFSNSRSEMNVSTLELGDSALYLCASRLAGASSYEQYFGPGTRLTVT.

The rearrangement links TRBV6-1 to TRBJ2-5; 13 bases map to TRBD2. J was trimmed by 5 bases and V by 2 bases; bases with no gene match: 8. Germline CDR1 MNHNS, CDR2 SASEGT. This CDR3 is 17 amino acids long. CDR3 protein: CASSENGLAGVGETQYF. CDR3 bases: TGTGCCAGCAGTGAAAATGGACTAGCGGGAGTCGGGGAGACCCAGTACTTC.

The V and J genes are TRBV27 and TRBJ2-3; no definite D call. Germline V gene lookup returns CDR1 MNHEY and CDR2 SMNVEV (reference sequence). The CDR3 spans 15 residues. Trimming stripped 2 bases from V and 7 bases from J, with 16 bases between. In DNA form, the CDR3 reads TGTGCCAGCAGTTTAAACGCCTTCTCACAGAATACGCAGTATTTT. Translating it yields CASSLNAFSQNTQYF.

V and J are TRBV9 and TRBJ1-1, with D tentatively TRBD1 (6 bases). Trimming cost V 4 bases and J 4 bases, with 17 bases left between them. This CDR3 contains 15 residues. The germline V gene has CDR1 SGDLS and CDR2 YYNGEE. The DNA for the CDR3 is TGTGCCAGCAGCCCCCAAGGGGGAGGAGGCACTGAAGCTTTCTTT. It yields the protein CASSPQGGGGTEAFF.

The chain carries TRBV5-1 and TRBJ2-5, with D possibly matching TRBD2 (5 bases). V lost 2 bases and J lost 5, with 10 bases in between. Germline V gene lookup returns CDR1 SGHRS and CDR2 YFSETQ. The CDR3 has 13 amino acids. CDR3 residues: CASSFKGGETQYF. The CDR3 DNA reads as TGCGCCAGCAGCTTCAAAGGCGGGGAGACCCAGTACTTC.